This T cell receptor beta chain was retrieved from a study of T-cell reconstitution after alpha-beta-depleted transplantation in children. This clonotype was seen a few times. Trimming took off 0 bases at V and 4 bases at J, with 4 bases between the two ends. Germline V gene lookup returns CDR1 LNHNV and CDR2 YYDKDF (reference sequence). This CDR3 region has 12 residues. For TCRbeta, the library was prepared with unique molecular identifiers. TCRdb reprocessed the PCR reads via MiXCR and lists one record per CDR3 protein. The sample yields nearly 550,000 distinct CDR3 sequences, roughly 18% seen once.

The clonotype comes from a human donor who donated a stem cell graft to a child with acute lymphoblastic leukemia. Here the sequenced sample was PBMCs from the stem cell graft donor, taken from the stem cell graft. The J gene is TRBJ2-7, the V gene TRBV15; the D is unclear. This CDR3 reads CATSREDYEQYF. CDR3 DNA sequence: TGTGCCACCAGCAGAGAGGATTACGAGCAGTACTTC. The full variable domain, rest sourced from reference TRBV15 and TRBJ2-7, is DAMVIQNPRYQVTQFGKPVTLSCSQTLNHNVMYWYQQKSSQAPKLLFHYYDKDFNNEADTPDNFQSRRPNTSFCFLDIRSPGLGDTAMYLCATSREDYEQYFGPGTRLTVT.